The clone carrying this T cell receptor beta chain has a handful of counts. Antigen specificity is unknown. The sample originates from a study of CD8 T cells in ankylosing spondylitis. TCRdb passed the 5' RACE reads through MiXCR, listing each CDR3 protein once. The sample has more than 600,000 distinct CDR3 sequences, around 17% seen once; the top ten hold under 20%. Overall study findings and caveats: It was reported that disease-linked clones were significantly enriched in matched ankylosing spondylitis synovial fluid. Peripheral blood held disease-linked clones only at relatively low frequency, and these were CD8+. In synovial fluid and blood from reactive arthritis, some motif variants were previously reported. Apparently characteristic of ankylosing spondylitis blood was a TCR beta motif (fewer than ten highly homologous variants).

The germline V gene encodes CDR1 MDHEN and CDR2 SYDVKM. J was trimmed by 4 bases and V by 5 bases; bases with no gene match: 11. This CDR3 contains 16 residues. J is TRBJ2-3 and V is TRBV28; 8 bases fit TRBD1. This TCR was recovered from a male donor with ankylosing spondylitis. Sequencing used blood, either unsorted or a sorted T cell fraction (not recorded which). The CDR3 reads CASSQRTGKGADTQYF. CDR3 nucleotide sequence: TGTGCCAGCAGTCAGCGGACAGGGAAAGGAGCAGATACGCAGTATTTT.